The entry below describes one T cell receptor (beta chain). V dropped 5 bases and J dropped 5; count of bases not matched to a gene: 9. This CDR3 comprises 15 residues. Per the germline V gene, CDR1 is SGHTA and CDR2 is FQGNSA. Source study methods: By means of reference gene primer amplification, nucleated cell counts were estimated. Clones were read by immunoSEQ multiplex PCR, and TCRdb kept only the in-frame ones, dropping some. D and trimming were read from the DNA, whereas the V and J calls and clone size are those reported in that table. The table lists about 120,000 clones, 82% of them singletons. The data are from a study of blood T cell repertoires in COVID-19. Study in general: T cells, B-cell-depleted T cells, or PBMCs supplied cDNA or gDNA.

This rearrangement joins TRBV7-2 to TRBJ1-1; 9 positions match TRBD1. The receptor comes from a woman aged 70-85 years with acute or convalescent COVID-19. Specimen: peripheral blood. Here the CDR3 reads CASSRRTGEGTEAFF. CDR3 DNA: TGTGCCAGCAGCCGTAGGACAGGGGAGGGGACTGAAGCTTTCTTT.